This passage covers 8 T cell receptor beta chains from one sample sequenced in a study of blood T cell repertoires in COVID-19. Only in-frame clones appear in the TCRdb table, and some are missing; sequencing was by immunoSEQ multiplex PCR. The data contain more than 65,000 clones, roughly nine tenths of them singletons. The specimen was peripheral blood. The source of these receptors is a man aged 45-60 years with acute or convalescent COVID-19.

The chain has TRBV6-6 and TRBJ2-7, with D possibly TRBD2 on 7 matching bases. The CDR3 totals 14 residues. V shed 7 bases and J shed 1 base, with 14 bases lying between them. CDR1 MNHNY and CDR2 SVGAGI come from the germline V gene (reference sequence). Here the CDR3 reads CASTHGGRSYEQYV. CDR3 nucleotides: TGTGCCAGCACCCACGGGGGGCGGTCCTACGAGCAGTACGTC.

V gene TRBV7-8 combines with J gene TRBJ1-2; 9 bases agree with TRBD1. The CDR3 is 15 residues long. CDR1 is SGHVS, CDR2 FQNEAQ, per germline. Losses at the gene ends were 5 bases for V and 5 bases for J; bases not matched to a gene: 9. The CDR3 coding sequence is TGTGCCAGCAGCCCACGACAGGGGGACGCTTATGGCTACACCTTC. Amino acids: CASSPRQGDAYGYTF. The complete variable domain, with remaining parts taken from reference TRBV7-8 and TRBJ1-2, reads GAGVSQSPRYKVAKRGQDVALRCDPISGHVSLFWYQQALGQGPEFLTYFQNEAQLDKSGLPSDRFFAERPEGSVSTLKIQRTQQEDSAVYLCASSPRQGDAYGYTFGSGTRLTVV.

This sequence joins TRBV7-9 and TRBJ1-6; a weak D match, TRBD1 (5 bases). Trimming shortened V by 1 base and J by 0 bases, and 7 bases separated the two germline ends. CDR3 size: 16 residues. From germline, CDR1 is SEHNR and CDR2 FQNEAQ (reference sequence). CDR3 loop: CASSLGGSSYNSPLHF. The CDR3 coding sequence is TGTGCCAGCAGCTTAGGGGGCAGCTCCTATAATTCACCCCTCCACTTT.

The rearrangement links TRBV2 to TRBJ1-6, with 7 bases aligning to TRBD1. With 6 bases clipped from V and 7 bases from J, the junction kept 9 bases outside the gene matches. Germline CDR1 reads SNHLY; CDR2 reads FYNNEI. The CDR3 totals 15 residues. CDR3 in DNA: TGTGCCAGCAGCCCAACCGGGACAGACAATTCACCCCTCCACTTT. It is translated as CASSPTGTDNSPLHF. The whole variable domain, remainder taken from reference TRBV2 and TRBJ1-6, is EPEVTQTPSHQVTQMGQEVILRCVPISNHLYFYWYRQILGQKVEFLVSFYNNEISEKSEIFDDQFSVERPDGSNFTLKIRSTKLEDSAMYFCASSPTGTDNSPLHFGNGTRLTVT.

The chain employs TRBV19 and TRBJ2-1; TRBD1 aligns across 7 bases. From germline, CDR1 is LNHDA and CDR2 SQIVND (reference sequence). This CDR3 region has 13 residues. After removal of 9 bases from V and 2 bases from J, the junction contained 4 bases not matched to a gene. The CDR3 loop reads CASLDRAYNEQFF. The CDR3 DNA reads as TGTGCCAGCCTCGACAGGGCCTACAATGAGCAGTTCTTC.

This chain uses TRBV6-1 with TRBJ2-7; perhaps TRBD2 as D (6 bases). Trimming removed 2 bases at V and 2 bases at J, with 10 bases between. This CDR3 contains 14 residues. Germline V gene data show CDR1 as MNHNS and CDR2 as SASEGT. CDR3 coding DNA: TGTGCCAGCAGTGAATTGGCGGGGACCTACGAGCAGTACGTC. Its translation is CASSELAGTYEQYV.

This chain links TRBV25-1 with TRBJ1-4; no reliable D call. Germline V gene lookup returns CDR1 MGHDK and CDR2 SYGVNS. V lost 2 bases to trimming and J lost 8 bases, with 18 bases between them. The CDR3 is 16 residues long. CDR3 nucleotides: TGTGCCAGCAGTGAAAACGGTGCACGTATTTGGGAAAAACTGTTTTTT. Its protein is CASSENGARIWEKLFF.

The rearrangement joins TRBV18 to TRBJ1-3; 7 positions match TRBD1. Germline V gives CDR1 KGHSH, CDR2 LQKENI. V was clipped by 3 bases and J by 3 bases; unmatched bases: 14. The CDR3 runs to 18 residues. CDR3 sequence (DNA): TGTGCCAGCTCACCGCTGAACCCACAGGGGACAATTGGAAACACCATATATTTT. Translating it yields CASSPLNPQGTIGNTIYF.